The T cell receptor beta chain described here comes from a study of T cell responses to AZD1222 COVID-19 vaccine. Using immunoSEQ multiplex PCR, the repertoire was profiled, and TCRdb retains in-frame clones only, with some absent. Of under 200,000 clones listed, 85% to 95% are singletons. This clone has a single count. The trim removed 4 bases at V and 0 bases at J, leaving 2 bases unmatched. The CDR3 has 15 residues. The V gene's germline CDR1 is LGHDT and CDR2 YNNKEL (reference sequence). The sequence came from an adult in good health. The input for sequencing was peripheral blood, taken on day 0 of AZD1222 vaccination. V is TRBV3-1 (or the pseudogene TRBV3-2) and J is TRBJ2-1; 8 nucleotides agree with TRBD2. The CDR3 nucleotides are TGTGCCAGCAGCCCGGGACTAGACTCCTACAATGAGCAGTTCTTC. It yields the protein CASSPGLDSYNEQFF.